This T cell receptor (beta chain) was captured in a study of T cell responses to AZD1222 COVID-19 vaccine. Comment on this clone: Its antigen remains unknown.

Overall study findings and caveats: Every sample of the repertoires postdated the peak T cell response. Nearly half of unique spike-specific TCRs reportedly avoided B.1.351 and B.1.1.7 mutated regions. Regions 160-218 and 743-854 held dominance among vaccine-associated CD4 TCRs, which spanned spike. Spike-specific TCR breadth and depth went up after people got two AZD1222 doses.

The CDR3 has 16 residues. CDR1 and CDR2 (germline): MNHNS, SASEGT. Trimming removed 4 bases at V and 1 base at J, with 17 bases between. Profiling relied on immunoSEQ multiplex PCR, and the TCRdb table lists in-frame clones only, not all of them. Of 130,000 to 150,000 clones in the sample, 92% were seen once. The chain joins TRBV6-1 to TRBJ2-7; the D gene is possibly TRBD1 (6 bases). This receptor was identified in an adult in good health. This specimen consisted of peripheral blood, obtained on day 0 of AZD1222 vaccination. The CDR3 bases are TGTGCCAGCAGTGGCGGATTAGGACAGTCTTCCTACGAGCAGTACTTC. Protein product: CASSGGLGQSSYEQYF.